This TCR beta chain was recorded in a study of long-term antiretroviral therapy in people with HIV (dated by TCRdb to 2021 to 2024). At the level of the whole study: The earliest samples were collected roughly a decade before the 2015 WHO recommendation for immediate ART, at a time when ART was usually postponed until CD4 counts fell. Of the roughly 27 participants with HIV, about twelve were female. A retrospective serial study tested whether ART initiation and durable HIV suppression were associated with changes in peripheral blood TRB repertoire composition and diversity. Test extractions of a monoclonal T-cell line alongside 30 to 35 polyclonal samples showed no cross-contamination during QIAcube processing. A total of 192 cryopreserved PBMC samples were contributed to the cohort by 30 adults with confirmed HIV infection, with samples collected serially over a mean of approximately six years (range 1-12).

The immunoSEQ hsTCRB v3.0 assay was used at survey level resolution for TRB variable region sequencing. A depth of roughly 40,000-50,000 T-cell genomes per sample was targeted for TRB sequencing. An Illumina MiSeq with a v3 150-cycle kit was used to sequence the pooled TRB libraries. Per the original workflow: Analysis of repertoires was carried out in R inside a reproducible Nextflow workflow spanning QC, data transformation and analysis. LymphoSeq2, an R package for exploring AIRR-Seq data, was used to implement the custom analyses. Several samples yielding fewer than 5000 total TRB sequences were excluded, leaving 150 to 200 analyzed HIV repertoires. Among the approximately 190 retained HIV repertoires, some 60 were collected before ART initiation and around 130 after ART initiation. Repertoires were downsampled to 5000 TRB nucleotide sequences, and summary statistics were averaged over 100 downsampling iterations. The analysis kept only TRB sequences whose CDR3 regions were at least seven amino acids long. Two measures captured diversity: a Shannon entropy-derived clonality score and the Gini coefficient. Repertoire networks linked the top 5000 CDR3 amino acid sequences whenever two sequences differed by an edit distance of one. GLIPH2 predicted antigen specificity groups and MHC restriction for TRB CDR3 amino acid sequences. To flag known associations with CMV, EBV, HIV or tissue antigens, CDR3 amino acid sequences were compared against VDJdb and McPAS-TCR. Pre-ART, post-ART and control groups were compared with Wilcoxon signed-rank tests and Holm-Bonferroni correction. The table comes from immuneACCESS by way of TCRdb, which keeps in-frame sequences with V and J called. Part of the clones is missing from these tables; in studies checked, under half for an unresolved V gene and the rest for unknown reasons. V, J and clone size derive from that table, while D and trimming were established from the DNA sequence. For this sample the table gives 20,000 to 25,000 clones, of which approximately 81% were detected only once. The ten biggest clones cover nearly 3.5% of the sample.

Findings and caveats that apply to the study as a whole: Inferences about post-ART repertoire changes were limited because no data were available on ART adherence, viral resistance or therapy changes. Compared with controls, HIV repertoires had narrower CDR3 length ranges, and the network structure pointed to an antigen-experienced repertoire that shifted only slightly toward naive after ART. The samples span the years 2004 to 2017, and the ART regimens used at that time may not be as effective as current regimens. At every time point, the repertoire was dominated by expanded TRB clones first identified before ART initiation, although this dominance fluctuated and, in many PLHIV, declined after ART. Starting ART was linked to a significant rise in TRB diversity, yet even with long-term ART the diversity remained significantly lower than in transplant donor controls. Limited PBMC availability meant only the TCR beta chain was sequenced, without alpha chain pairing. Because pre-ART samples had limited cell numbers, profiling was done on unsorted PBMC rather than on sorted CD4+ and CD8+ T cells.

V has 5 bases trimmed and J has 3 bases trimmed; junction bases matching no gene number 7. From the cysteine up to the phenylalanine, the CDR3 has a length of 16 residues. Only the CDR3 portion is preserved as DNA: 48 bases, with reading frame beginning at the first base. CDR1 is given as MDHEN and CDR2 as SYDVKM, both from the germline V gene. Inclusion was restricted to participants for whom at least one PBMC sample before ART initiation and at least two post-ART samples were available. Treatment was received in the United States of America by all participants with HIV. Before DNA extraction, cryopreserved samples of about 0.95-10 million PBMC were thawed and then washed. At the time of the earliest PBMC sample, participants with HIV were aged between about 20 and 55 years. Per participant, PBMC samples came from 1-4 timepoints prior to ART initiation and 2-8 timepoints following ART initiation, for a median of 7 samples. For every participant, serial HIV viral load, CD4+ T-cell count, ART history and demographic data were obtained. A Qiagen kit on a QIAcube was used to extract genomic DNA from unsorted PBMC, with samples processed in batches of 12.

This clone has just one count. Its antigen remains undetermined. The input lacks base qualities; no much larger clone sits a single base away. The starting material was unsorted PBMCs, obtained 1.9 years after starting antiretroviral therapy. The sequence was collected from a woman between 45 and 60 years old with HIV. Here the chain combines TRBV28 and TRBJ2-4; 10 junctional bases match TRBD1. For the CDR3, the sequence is CASSLLDRGDKNIQYF. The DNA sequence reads TGTGCCAGCAGTCTCCTGGACAGGGGGGACAAAAACATTCAGTACTTC.